Following are 10 T cell receptor beta chains from one sample sequenced in a study of blood T cell repertoires in COVID-19. Clones were read by immunoSEQ multiplex PCR, and TCRdb kept only the in-frame ones, dropping some. The sample has about 240,000 clones; around 84% are singletons. The material sequenced was peripheral blood. All receptors derive from a woman aged 70-85 years with active or convalescent COVID-19.

The chain has TRBV25-1 and TRBJ2-1; 9 nucleotides agree with TRBD1. The CDR3 is 14 amino acids. Trimming at V came to 4 bases and at J to 6 bases, leaving 4 bases not matched to a gene. Germline V gene lookup returns CDR1 MGHDK and CDR2 SYGVNS. In DNA, the CDR3 is TGTGCCAGCAGTGGGGGACAGGGTGGCAATGAGCAGTTCTTC. It yields the protein CASSGGQGGNEQFF.

This clone was observed a handful of times. The V and J genes are TRBV14 and TRBJ2-7; perhaps TRBD1 as D (5 bases). Trimming pared 4 bases from V and 2 bases from J, leaving 12 bases between. CDR1 is SGHDN, CDR2 FVKESK, per germline. The CDR3 runs to 14 residues. The chain's CDR3 is CASSPYRSTYEQYF. CDR3 coding DNA: TGTGCCAGCAGCCCCTACAGGTCCACCTACGAGCAGTACTTC.

With respect to this clone: The DNA is omitted, as the CDR3 cannot be located on it reliably, and the CDR3 follows TCRdb's listing. The J gene is TRBJ1-2, the V gene TRBV3-1 (or the pseudogene TRBV3-2); TRBD1, the D gene given by the table, was not confirmed from the DNA. The CDR3 adds up to 13 amino acids, both ends counted. Germline-derived CDR1 and CDR2 are LGHDT and YNNKEL (reference sequence). This chain's CDR3 is CASSQDMVGQGTF.

V and J are TRBV9 and TRBJ1-6; no reliable D call. The germline gives CDR1 SGDLS, CDR2 YYNGEE. CDR3 size: 15 residues. V was clipped by 4 bases and J by 9 bases, with 17 bases between them. The CDR3 sequence is CASSTGADGVSPLHF. The CDR3 DNA is TGTGCCAGCAGCACGGGCGCCGACGGGGTTTCACCCCTCCACTTT.

The chain joins TRBV19 to TRBJ1-5, with D possibly matching TRBD1 (5 bases). Germline lookup yields CDR1 LNHDA and CDR2 SQIVND (reference sequence). V was trimmed by 7 bases and J by 5 bases, leaving 15 bases between them. CDR3 length: 14 residues. CDR3 region: CASNPPGFYQPQHF. As DNA, the CDR3 is TGTGCCAGTAACCCCCCAGGGTTTTATCAGCCCCAGCATTTT.

The rearrangement joins TRBV2 to TRBJ2-5; D uncertain. The CDR3 contains 12 residues. The ends were cut back, 10 bases at V and 3 bases at J, with 12 bases in the middle. The V gene's germline CDR1 is SNHLY and CDR2 FYNNEI. As DNA, the CDR3 is TGTGCCACACTCCAGGTCGAAGAGACCCAGTACTTC. Encoded protein: CATLQVEETQYF.

The V gene is TRBV5-1, the J gene TRBJ2-7; 7 bases are shared with TRBD1. The CDR3 contains 14 residues. Germline V CDR1 and CDR2: SGHRS, YFSETQ. Germline trimming cut 4 bases from V and 0 bases from J; bases unmatched to any gene: 4. The CDR3 here is CASSPWDSSYEQYF. Here the CDR3 DNA reads TGCGCCAGCAGCCCCTGGGACAGCTCCTACGAGCAGTACTTC.

The gene calls are TRBV6-5 and TRBJ1-1; D may be TRBD1 (5 bases). Per germline, CDR1 MNHEY and CDR2 SVGAGI. CDR3 length equals 15 residues. Trimming took 6 bases from V and 1 from J, leaving 15 bases between them. CDR3 protein: CASSQQITGNTEAFF. The CDR3 coding sequence is TGTGCCAGCAGCCAACAAATTACAGGGAACACTGAAGCTTTCTTT.

This clone has just one count. The chain couples TRBV11-3 to TRBJ2-3; no clear D. The CDR3 covers 14 residues. Germline CDR1 is SGHNT and CDR2 is YENEEA. Between the trimmed V and J ends, which lost 5 bases and 0 bases, there was a span of 9 bases. CDR3 coding DNA: TGTGCCAGCAGCCTAGGGCCTAGCACAGATACGCAGTATTTT. Translated: CASSLGPSTDTQYF.

V and J are TRBV19 and TRBJ1-6, with 7 bases that match TRBD1. With V trimmed by 0 bases and J by 10 bases, 6 bases remained unmatched. This CDR3 contains 15 residues. Germline CDR1 and CDR2: LNHDA and SQIVND (reference sequence). The CDR3: CASSIERTGRSPLHF. The CDR3 DNA follows: TGTGCCAGTAGTATAGAAAGGACAGGTCGGTCACCCCTCCACTTT.